Sequencing of this TCR beta chain was carried out in a study of CD8+ T cells in alopecia areata. The CDR3 consists of 15 residues. Trimming left V 0 bases short and J 7 bases short, with 16 bases between. Per the germline V gene, CDR1 is SGHNT and CDR2 is YYREEE (reference sequence). In regard to this clone: Its antigen is unknown.

Reverse transcription of extracted RNA yielded cDNA, which provided the sequencing template. Here immunoSEQ multiplex PCR was the method, and the copy in TCRdb shows in-frame clones only, minus some. The sample consists of about 140,000 clones, approximately 86% of them appearing once. Study results and limitations: Resident alphabeta T-cell populations of normal skin are likewise subject to sequencing in scalp samples.

Treatment given: oral pan-JAK inhibitor, 5-10 mg twice daily. The specimen was CD8+ T cells sorted from blood, collected at week 4, from a patient treated with tofacitinib. This TCR came from a human donor with alopecia areata. The V and J genes are TRBV5-4 and TRBJ1-2; D remains ambiguous. CDR3 nucleotides: TGTGCCAGCAGCTTGGTGGGTTGGTGGGAAAGTGGCTACACCTTC. It specifies CASSLVGWWESGYTF. The variable domain in full, with the rest retrieved from reference TRBV5-4 and TRBJ1-2, is ETGVTQSPTHLIKTRGQQVTLRCSSQSGHNTVSWYQQALGQGPQFIFQYYREEENGRGNFPPRFSGLQFPNYSSELNVNALELDDSALYLCASSLVGWWESGYTFGSGTRLTVV.